This T cell receptor (beta chain) was documented in a study of blood T cell repertoires in COVID-19. As for the study in general: The origin of the acute and convalescent COVID-19 samples was the United States, Italy and Spain.

Libraries were prepared by immunoSEQ multiplex PCR; TCRdb keeps only in-frame clonotypes and omits some of them. In the table there are around 250,000 clones, 84% of which are singletons. The V gene end was trimmed by 10 bases and the J gene end by 1 base; junction bases not matched to a gene: 12. This CDR3 has 15 amino acids. Germline CDR1 reads SGHVS; CDR2 reads FQNEAQ. The V gene is TRBV7-8, the J gene TRBJ2-7; 8 bases are a match to TRBD1. The sequence was obtained from a human donor in a cohort sampled during active COVID-19. Sample: peripheral blood. The chain's CDR3 is CATGGDRGLSYEQYF. CDR3 DNA: TGTGCCACCGGCGGTGACAGGGGACTTTCCTACGAGCAGTACTTC.